These 15 T cell receptor beta chains were sequenced from one sample in a study of T cells expressing NK-cell markers. From its re-call of the 5' RACE reads, TCRdb lists each CDR3 protein once, without DNA. Its table lists 200,000 to 300,000 distinct CDR3 sequences. Sequencing was done on a sample of blood T cells: a sorted CD56 or NKG2C T cell subset, CD4+ or CD8+ T cells, or bulk PBMC T cells (not recorded which). These receptors originate from a woman aged 18 to 75 in good health.

V usage is TRBV20-1 and J usage is TRBJ2-7; the D call of TRBD2 rests on TCRdb alone, since no DNA is present to check it. This CDR3 has 14 amino acids. The germline CDR1 and CDR2 sequences are DFQATT and SNEGSKA (reference sequence). CDR3 sequence: CSATAVAGLYEQYF.

The chain couples TRBV29-1 to TRBJ2-1; TCRdb proposes TRBD2, but this gene call is untestable without DNA. Looked up from germline, CDR1 is SQVTM and CDR2 is ANQGSEA. The CDR3 has 16 residues. The CDR3 spells CSVEDKAAVSYNEQFF.

The chain uses TRBV20-1 and TRBJ2-3; TCRdb names TRBD2, which stays unverified in the absence of DNA. In germline, CDR1 is DFQATT, CDR2 SNEGSKA (reference sequence). The CDR3 is made up of 14 amino acids. This chain's CDR3 is CSARTSGRGDTQYF.

The rearrangement joins TRBV7-2 to TRBJ2-3; TCRdb calls TRBD1, which cannot be checked without DNA. Germline CDR1 is SGHTA and CDR2 is FQGNSA. This CDR3 is built from 14 residues. The CDR3 spells CASRPGGPTDTQYF.

CDR3 amino acids: CASSLQTGGAAYNEQFF. This chain uses TRBV4-3 with TRBJ2-1; TCRdb selects TRBD1, and the lack of DNA leaves this call unchecked. Germline-derived CDR1 and CDR2 are LGHNA and YSLEER. The CDR3 is 17 amino acids.

The chain links TRBV30 to TRBJ1-6. The CDR3 length is 12 residues. In germline, CDR1 is GTSNPN, CDR2 SVGIG (reference sequence). Here the CDR3 reads CAWMQDNSPLHF. The whole variable domain, filled in from reference TRBV30 and TRBJ1-6, reads SQTIHQWPATLVQPVGSPLSLECTVEGTSNPNLYWYRQAAGRGLQLLFYSVGIGQISSEVPQNLSASRPQDRQFILSSKKLLLSDSGFYLCAWMQDNSPLHFGNGTRLTVT.

The chain employs TRBV24-1 and TRBJ2-1; the D call of TRBD1 rests on TCRdb alone, since no DNA is present to check it. Germline lookup yields CDR1 KGHDR and CDR2 SFDVKD. CDR3 length: 16 residues. The CDR3 sequence: CATSDLGAGSYNEQFF.

The J gene is TRBJ2-5, the V gene TRBV7-2; TCRdb names TRBD2, which stays unverified in the absence of DNA. This CDR3 has 15 amino acids. Germline V gives CDR1 SGHTA, CDR2 FQGNSA. CDR3 residues: CASSLGSGYQETQYF.

V is TRBV20-1 and J is TRBJ1-3; TCRdb designates TRBD1, a call that cannot be tested without DNA. The CDR3 extends over 12 amino acids. The germline CDR1 and CDR2 sequences are DFQATT and SNEGSKA (reference sequence). The CDR3 protein is CSARGSGDTIYF.

The CDR3 sequence: CASRRGTVSPLHF. This sequence joins TRBV5-6 and TRBJ1-6; the D gene TCRdb calls, TRBD1, cannot be checked with no DNA. CDR1 is SGHDT, CDR2 YYEEEE, per germline. The CDR3 length is 13 residues.

The chain is built from TRBV19 and TRBJ1-1. Germline V gene data show CDR1 as LNHDA and CDR2 as SQIVND (reference sequence). The CDR3 totals 13 residues. The CDR3 loop is CASSIYIDTEAFF.

The V and J genes are TRBV7-2 and TRBJ2-5; the TCRdb D gene call, TRBD2, has no DNA to confirm it. From germline, CDR1 is SGHTA and CDR2 FQGNSA. CDR3 length: 16 residues. The CDR3 sequence: CASSLDWFGGQETQYF.

The chain employs TRBV7-2 and TRBJ1-4. Germline lookup yields CDR1 SGHTA and CDR2 FQGNSA. This CDR3 is built from 16 residues. The CDR3 loop is CASSSKRQATNEKLFF.

This chain joins TRBV29-1 and TRBJ1-2. Germline assignment: CDR1 SQVTM and CDR2 ANQGSEA. The CDR3 is made up of 12 amino acids. The CDR3 is CSVANSNYGYTF.

The chain's CDR3 is CAWSVRDEQYF. The V and J genes are TRBV30 and TRBJ2-7. From germline, CDR1 is GTSNPN and CDR2 SVGIG (reference sequence). The CDR3 sequence is 11 residues long.